This T cell receptor beta chain was obtained from a study of neoadjuvant anti-PD-1 for oral cavity cancer. Study overall: Most patients had three to four biweekly doses of 3 mg/kg nivolumab before resection.

Time point in this sample: after neoadjuvant nivolumab, at surgical resection. Patients had newly diagnosed, untreated stage II-IVA oral cavity squamous cell carcinoma. The CDR3 extends over 17 amino acids. V was trimmed by 1 base and J by 0 bases, leaving 10 bases between them. Germline values: CDR1 LGHNA, CDR2 YSLEER. Worth noting for this clone: Its antigen is not known.

General observations from the study: Higher pretreatment Treg/Th17 ratios tracked higher pretreatment blood clonality.

The protocol was immunoSEQ multiplex PCR, while the TCRdb copy is restricted to in-frame clones and leaves out a portion. The table records about 8,000 clones, approximately 70% of them present only once. The chain carries TRBV4-3 and TRBJ2-6, with D possibly TRBD2 on 6 matching bases. The clonotype comes from a person between 35 and 79 years old with oral cavity squamous cell carcinoma. The sample here was PBMCs, taken after nivolumab (anti-PD-1) treatment. CDR3 amino acids: CASSQGGVSSGANVLTF. DNA of the CDR3: TGCGCCAGCAGCCAAGGGGGGGTTAGCTCTGGGGCCAACGTCCTGACTTTC.